Listed below are T cell receptor beta chains from one sample, sequenced in a study of blood T cell repertoires in COVID-19. Sequencing was performed with immunoSEQ multiplex PCR; in TCRdb, only in-frame clones are kept and a portion is missing. The sample lists hundreds of thousands of clones, 80% to 90% occurring once. Sequenced sample: peripheral blood. The receptor set was obtained from a woman aged 25 to 39 with active or convalescent COVID-19. Each CDR3 is given with its conserved first and last residue. The order of the fields is clone size, V gene, J gene, D gene, CDR3 protein, CDR3 DNA. The D gene is left open where the match is weak. Size is omitted from some rows. Given values are once, few, many or a class for expanded clones.

>.|TRBV19|TRBJ1-2|.
CASSIPGYYYGYTF
TGTGCCAGTAGTATTCCAGGCTATTACTATGGCTACACCTTC
>.|TRBV5-6|TRBJ1-5|.
CASSLAGRDEPQHF
TGTGCCAGCAGCTTGGCCGGCAGGGATGAGCCCCAGCATTTT
>.|TRBV10-1|TRBJ1-1|TRBD1
CASERTGQDTEAFF
TGCGCCAGCGAAAGGACAGGCCAAGACACTGAAGCTTTCTTT
>.|TRBV7-8|TRBJ1-5|TRBD1
CASSSSGTGWQPQHF
TGTGCCAGCAGCTCCTCCGGGACAGGGTGGCAGCCCCAGCATTTT
>.|TRBV6-4|TRBJ2-3|.
CASSDGGSTDTQYF
TGTGCCAGCAGTGACGGCGGCAGCACAGATACGCAGTATTTT
>.|TRBV29-1|TRBJ2-3|TRBD2
CSVLGGRASRDTQYF
TGCAGCGTTTTAGGAGGGAGGGCCTCTCGGGATACGCAGTATTTT
>.|TRBV14|TRBJ2-1|.
CASSPYVGSYNEQFF
TGTGCCAGCAGCCCATACGTCGGGTCCTACAATGAGCAGTTCTTC
>.|TRBV30|TRBJ1-3|.
CAYEPLLTGNTIYF
TGTGCTTACGAGCCCCTGTTAACTGGAAACACCATATATTTT
>.|TRBV5-4|TRBJ1-4|.
CASSFGGTGTSTNEKLFF
TGTGCCAGCAGCTTTGGAGGTACAGGGACGTCGACTAATGAAAAACTGTTTTTT
>.|TRBV10-3|TRBJ2-7|.
CAISPGVDEQYF
TGTGCCATCAGCCCAGGTGTGGACGAGCAGTACTTC
>.|TRBV7-8|TRBJ2-2|.
CASSLEIEGLADSPGELFF
TGTGCCAGCAGCTTAGAGATAGAGGGCCTAGCTGATAGCCCCGGGGAGCTGTTTTTT
>.|TRBV4-2|TRBJ2-3|.
CASSQEVVRELGDTQYF
TGTGCCAGCAGCCAAGAGGTGGTACGGGAGCTTGGAGATACGCAGTATTTT
>few|TRBV7-6|TRBJ2-7|.
CASSLNTGGMNEQYF
TGTGCCAGCAGCTTAAATACAGGAGGGATGAACGAGCAGTACTTC
>.|TRBV6-5|TRBJ1-1|TRBD1
CASRSQGDTEAFF
TGTGCCAGCAGGTCACAGGGGGACACTGAAGCTTTCTTT
>.|TRBV3-1/TRBV3-2|TRBJ1-1|TRBD1
CASSQADRGKNF
TGTGCCAGCAGCCAAGCGGACAGGGGGAAAAACTTT
>.|TRBV19|TRBJ2-7|TRBD2
CASSRGTSGYEQYF
TGTGCCAGTAGTAGGGGGACTAGCGGCTACGAGCAGTACTTC
>.|TRBV7-8|TRBJ1-2|TRBD1
CASSLAAGQVGYGYTF
TGTGCCAGCAGCTTAGCCGCGGGACAGGTCGGTTATGGCTACACCTTC
>.|TRBV5-6|TRBJ1-2|.
CASSLGRATYGYTF
TGTGCCAGCAGCTTGGGGCGGGCCACCTATGGCTACACCTTC
>.|TRBV3-1/TRBV3-2|TRBJ2-1|TRBD2
CASSQALGGSGSFYNEQFF
TGTGCCAGCAGCCAAGCGTTGGGTGGGAGCGGGAGTTTCTACAATGAGCAGTTCTTC
>.|TRBV11-3|TRBJ2-3|TRBD2
CASSSGLADSTDTQYF
TGTGCCAGCAGCTCGGGCCTAGCGGACAGCACAGATACGCAGTATTTT
>once|TRBV2|TRBJ2-3|TRBD2
CASGTSGRDTQYF
TGTGCCAGCGGGACTAGCGGACGAGATACGCAGTATTTT
>.|TRBV7-2|TRBJ1-1|.
CASSLAQGYTEAFF
TGTGCCAGCAGCTTAGCACAGGGCTACACTGAAGCTTTCTTT
>once|TRBV5-1|TRBJ2-1|TRBD2
CASSFLAGEGYEQFF
TGCGCCAGCAGCTTCTTAGCGGGAGAGGGCTATGAGCAGTTCTTC